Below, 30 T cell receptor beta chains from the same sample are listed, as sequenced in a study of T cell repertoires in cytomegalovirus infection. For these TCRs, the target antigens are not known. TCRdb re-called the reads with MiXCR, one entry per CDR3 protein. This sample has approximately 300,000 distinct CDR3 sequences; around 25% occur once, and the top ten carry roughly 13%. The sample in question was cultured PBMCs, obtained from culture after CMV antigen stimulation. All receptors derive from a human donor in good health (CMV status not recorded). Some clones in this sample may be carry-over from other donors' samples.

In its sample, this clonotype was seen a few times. Written as DNA, the CDR3 is TGCAGTGCAGCGGGCGGGAGGGCCCTGGACGATACGCAGTATTTT. Its translation is CSAAGGRALDDTQYF. The J gene is TRBJ2-3, the V gene TRBV20-1; 9 bases are a match to TRBD2. The CDR3 length is 15 residues. Germline V CDR1 and CDR2: DFQATT, SNEGSKA (reference sequence). V lost 6 bases, J lost 6 bases, and 13 bases stayed unmatched.

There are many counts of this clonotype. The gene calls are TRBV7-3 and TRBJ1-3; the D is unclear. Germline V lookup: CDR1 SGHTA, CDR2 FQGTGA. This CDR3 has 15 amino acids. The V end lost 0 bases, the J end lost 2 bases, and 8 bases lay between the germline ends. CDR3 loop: CASSLTGAPGNTIYF. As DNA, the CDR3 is TGTGCCAGCAGCTTAACCGGAGCCCCTGGAAACACCATATATTTT. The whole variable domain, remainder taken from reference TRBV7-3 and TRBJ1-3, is GAGVSQTPSNKVTEKGKYVELRCDPISGHTALYWYRQSLGQGPEFLIYFQGTGAADDSGLPNDRFFAVRPEGSVSTLKIQRTERGDSAVYLCASSLTGAPGNTIYFGEGSWLTVV.

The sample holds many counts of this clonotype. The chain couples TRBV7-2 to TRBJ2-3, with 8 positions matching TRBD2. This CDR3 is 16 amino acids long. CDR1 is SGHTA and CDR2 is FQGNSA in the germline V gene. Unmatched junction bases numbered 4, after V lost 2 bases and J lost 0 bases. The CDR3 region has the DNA TGTGCCAGCAGCTTAAAACTAGCGGCTAGCACAGATACGCAGTATTTT. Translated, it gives CASSLKLAASTDTQYF.

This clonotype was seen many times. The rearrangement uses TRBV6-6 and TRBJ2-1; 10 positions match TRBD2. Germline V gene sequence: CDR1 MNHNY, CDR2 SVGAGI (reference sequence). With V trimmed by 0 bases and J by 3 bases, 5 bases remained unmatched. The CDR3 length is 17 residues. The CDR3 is CASSYSRSSGSYNEQFF. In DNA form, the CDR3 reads TGTGCCAGCAGTTACTCGAGGTCTAGCGGGAGCTACAATGAGCAGTTCTTC.

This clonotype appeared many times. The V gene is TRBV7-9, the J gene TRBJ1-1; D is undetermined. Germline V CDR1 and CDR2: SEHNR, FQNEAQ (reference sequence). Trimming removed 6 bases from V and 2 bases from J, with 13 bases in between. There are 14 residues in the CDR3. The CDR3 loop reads CASSSRTYNTEAFF. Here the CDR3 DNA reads TGTGCCAGCAGTTCTAGGACCTATAACACTGAAGCTTTCTTT. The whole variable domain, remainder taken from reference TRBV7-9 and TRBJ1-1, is DTGVSQNPRHKITKRGQNVTFRCDPISEHNRLYWYRQTLGQGPEFLTYFQNEAQLEKSRLLSDRFSAERPKGSFSTLEIQRTEQGDSAMYLCASSSRTYNTEAFFGQGTRLTVV.

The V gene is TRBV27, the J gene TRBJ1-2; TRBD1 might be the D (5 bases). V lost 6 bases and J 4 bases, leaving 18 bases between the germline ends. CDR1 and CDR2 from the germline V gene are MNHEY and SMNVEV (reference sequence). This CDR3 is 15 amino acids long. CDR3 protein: CASSLVSGGGYGYTF. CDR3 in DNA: TGTGCCAGCAGCCTTGTTTCCGGGGGAGGCTATGGCTACACCTTC.

CDR3 DNA sequence: TGTGCCAGCAGTGACTTTCCGGGAGGGAACACTGAAGCTTTCTTT. Translating gives CASSDFPGGNTEAFF. The chain joins TRBV25-1 to TRBJ1-1; D not certain. The V gene lost 3 bases and the J gene lost 1 base, with 12 bases spanning the gap. Germline loops: CDR1 MGHDK, CDR2 SYGVNS. The CDR3 runs to 15 residues.

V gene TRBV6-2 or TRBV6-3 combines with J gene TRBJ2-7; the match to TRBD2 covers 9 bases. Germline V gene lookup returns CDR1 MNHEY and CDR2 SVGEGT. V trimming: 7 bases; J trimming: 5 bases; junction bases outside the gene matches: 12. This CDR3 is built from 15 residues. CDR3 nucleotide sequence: TGTGCCAGCACCGCCGGCTTAGCGGGGGCGCACGAGCAGTACGTC. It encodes CASTAGLAGAHEQYV.

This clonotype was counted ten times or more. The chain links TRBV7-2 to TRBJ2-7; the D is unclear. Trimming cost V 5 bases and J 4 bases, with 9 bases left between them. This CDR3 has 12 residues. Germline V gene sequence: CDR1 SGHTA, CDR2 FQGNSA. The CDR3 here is CASSRAGYEQYF. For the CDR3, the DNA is TGTGCCAGCAGCCGAGCTGGATACGAGCAGTACTTC.

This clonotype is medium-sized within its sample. The CDR3 spells CASSVRDRGDNEQFF. For the CDR3, the DNA is TGCGCCAGCAGCGTCCGGGACAGGGGGGACAATGAGCAGTTCTTC. The V call is TRBV4-1, the J call TRBJ2-1, with TRBD1 identical over 11 bases. The trim removed 5 bases at V and 5 bases at J, leaving 5 bases unmatched. Germline lookup yields CDR1 MGHRA and CDR2 YSYEKL. The CDR3 loop spans 15 amino acids.

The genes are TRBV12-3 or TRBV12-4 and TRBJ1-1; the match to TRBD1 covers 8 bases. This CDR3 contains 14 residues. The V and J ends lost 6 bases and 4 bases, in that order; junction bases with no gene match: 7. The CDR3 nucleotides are TGTGCCAGCAGCCTCAGGGGGCAGGGCACTGAAGCTTTCTTT. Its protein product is CASSLRGQGTEAFF.

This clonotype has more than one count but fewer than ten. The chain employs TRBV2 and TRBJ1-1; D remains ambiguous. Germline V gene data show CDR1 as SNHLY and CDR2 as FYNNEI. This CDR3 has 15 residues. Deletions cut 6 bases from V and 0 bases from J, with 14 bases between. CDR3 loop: CASRTSDGLNTEAFF. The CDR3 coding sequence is TGTGCCAGCAGGACCTCCGACGGGCTGAACACTGAAGCTTTCTTT.

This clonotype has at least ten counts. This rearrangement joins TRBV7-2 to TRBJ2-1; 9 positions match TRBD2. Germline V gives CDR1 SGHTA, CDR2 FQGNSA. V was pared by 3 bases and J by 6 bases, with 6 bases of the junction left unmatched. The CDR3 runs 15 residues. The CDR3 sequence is CASSLGLARSNEQFF. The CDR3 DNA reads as TGTGCCAGCAGCTTGGGACTAGCTCGGAGCAATGAGCAGTTCTTC.

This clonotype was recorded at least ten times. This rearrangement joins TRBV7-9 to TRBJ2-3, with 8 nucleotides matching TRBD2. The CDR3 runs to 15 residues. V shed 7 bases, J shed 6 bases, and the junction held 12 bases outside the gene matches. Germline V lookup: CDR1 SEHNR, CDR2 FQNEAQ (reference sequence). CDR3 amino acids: CASNFYSGTGDTQYF. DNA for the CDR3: TGTGCCAGCAACTTCTATAGCGGGACCGGCGATACGCAGTATTTT. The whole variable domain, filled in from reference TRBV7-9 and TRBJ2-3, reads DTGVSQNPRHKITKRGQNVTFRCDPISEHNRLYWYRQTLGQGPEFLTYFQNEAQLEKSRLLSDRFSAERPKGSFSTLEIQRTEQGDSAMYLCASNFYSGTGDTQYFGPGTRLTVL.

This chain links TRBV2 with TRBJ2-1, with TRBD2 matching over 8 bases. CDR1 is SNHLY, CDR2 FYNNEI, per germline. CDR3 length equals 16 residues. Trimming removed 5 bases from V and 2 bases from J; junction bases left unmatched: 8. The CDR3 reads CASSPISGDPYNEQFF. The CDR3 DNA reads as TGTGCCAGCAGTCCTATTAGCGGGGACCCCTACAATGAGCAGTTCTTC.

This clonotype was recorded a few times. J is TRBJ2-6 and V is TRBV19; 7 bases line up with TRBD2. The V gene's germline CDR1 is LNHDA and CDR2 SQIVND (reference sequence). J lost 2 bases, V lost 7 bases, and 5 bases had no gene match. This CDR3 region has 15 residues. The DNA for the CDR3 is TGTGCCAGTATCGGGGGGATAGCTGGGGCCAACGTCCTGACTTTC. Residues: CASIGGIAGANVLTF.

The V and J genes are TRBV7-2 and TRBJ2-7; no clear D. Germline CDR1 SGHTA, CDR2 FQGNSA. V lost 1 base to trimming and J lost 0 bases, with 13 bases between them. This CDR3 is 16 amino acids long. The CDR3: CASSLVGGPTSYEQYF. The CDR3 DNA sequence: TGTGCCAGCAGCTTAGTGGGCGGACCCACCTCCTACGAGCAGTACTTC.

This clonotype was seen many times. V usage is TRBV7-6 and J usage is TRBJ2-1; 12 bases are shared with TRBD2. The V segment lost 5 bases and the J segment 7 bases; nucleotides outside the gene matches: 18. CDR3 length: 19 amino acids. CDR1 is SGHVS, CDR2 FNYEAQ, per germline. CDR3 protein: CASSHPNVPGLAGSNEQFF. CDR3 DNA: TGTGCCAGCAGCCATCCGAACGTACCCGGACTAGCGGGGTCTAATGAGCAGTTCTTC. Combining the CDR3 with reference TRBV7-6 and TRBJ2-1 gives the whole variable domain GAGVSQSPRYKVTKRGQDVALRCDPISGHVSLYWYRQALGQGPEFLTYFNYEAQQDKSGLPNDRFSAERPEGSISTLTIQRTEQRDSAMYRCASSHPNVPGLAGSNEQFFGPGTRLTVL.

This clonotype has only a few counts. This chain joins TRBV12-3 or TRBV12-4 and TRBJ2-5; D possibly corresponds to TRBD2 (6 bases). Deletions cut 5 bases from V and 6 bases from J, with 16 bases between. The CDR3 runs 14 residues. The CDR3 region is CASSRGLPEKTQYF. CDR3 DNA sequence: TGTGCCAGCAGTCGGGGACTCCCCGAAAAGACCCAGTACTTC.

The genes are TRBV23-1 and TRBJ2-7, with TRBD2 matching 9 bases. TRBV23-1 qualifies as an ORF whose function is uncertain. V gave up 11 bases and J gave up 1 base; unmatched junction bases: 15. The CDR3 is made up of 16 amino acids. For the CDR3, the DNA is TGCGCCGCTAGACTAGCGGAGACAAAAACATCCTACGAGCAGTACTTC. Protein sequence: CAARLAETKTSYEQYF.

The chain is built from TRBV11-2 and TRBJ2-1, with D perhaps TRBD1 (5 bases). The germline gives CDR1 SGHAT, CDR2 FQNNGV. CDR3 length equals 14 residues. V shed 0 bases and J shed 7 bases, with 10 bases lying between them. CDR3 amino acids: CASSLDSGLNEQFF. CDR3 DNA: TGTGCCAGCAGCTTAGATTCAGGGCTAAATGAGCAGTTCTTC.

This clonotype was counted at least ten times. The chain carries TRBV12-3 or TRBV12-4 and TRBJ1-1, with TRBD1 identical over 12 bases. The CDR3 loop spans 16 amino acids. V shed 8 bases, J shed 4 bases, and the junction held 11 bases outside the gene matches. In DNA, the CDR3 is TGTGCCAGCTCCGTCCCGGGACAGGGGGCAGCCACTGAAGCTTTCTTT. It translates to CASSVPGQGAATEAFF.

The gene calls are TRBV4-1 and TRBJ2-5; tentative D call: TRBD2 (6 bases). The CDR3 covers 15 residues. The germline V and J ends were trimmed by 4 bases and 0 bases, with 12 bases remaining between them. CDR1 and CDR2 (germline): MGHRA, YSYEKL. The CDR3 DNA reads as TGCGCCAGCAGCCCACGGGAGCGTAACCAAGAGACCCAGTACTTC. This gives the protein CASSPRERNQETQYF.

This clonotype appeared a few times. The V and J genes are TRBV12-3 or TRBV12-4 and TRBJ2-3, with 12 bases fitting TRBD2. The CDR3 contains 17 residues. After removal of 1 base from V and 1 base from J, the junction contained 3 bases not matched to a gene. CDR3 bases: TGTGCCAGCAGTTTAGGACTAGCGGGAGTTCGCACAGATACGCAGTATTTT. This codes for CASSLGLAGVRTDTQYF.

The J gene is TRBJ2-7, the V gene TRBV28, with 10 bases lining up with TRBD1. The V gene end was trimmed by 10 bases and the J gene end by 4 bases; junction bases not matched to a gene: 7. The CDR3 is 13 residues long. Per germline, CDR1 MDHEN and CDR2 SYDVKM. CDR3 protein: CATRQGAIYEQYF. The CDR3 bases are TGTGCCACCCGACAGGGGGCAATTTACGAGCAGTACTTC.

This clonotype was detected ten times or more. The CDR3 nucleotides read TGTGCCAGCAGCCACACATACGAGCAGTACTTC. Its translation: CASSHTYEQYF. The chain couples TRBV6-2 or TRBV6-3 to TRBJ2-7; D gene ambiguous. V shed 6 bases and J shed 4 bases, with 7 bases lying between them. The CDR3 has 11 amino acids. Germline assignment: CDR1 MNHEY and CDR2 SVGEGT.

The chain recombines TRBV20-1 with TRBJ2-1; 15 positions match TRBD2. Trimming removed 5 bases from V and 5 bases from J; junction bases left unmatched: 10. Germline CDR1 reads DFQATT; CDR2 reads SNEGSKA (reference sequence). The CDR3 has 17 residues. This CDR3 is CSAYSPGLAGGHNEQFF. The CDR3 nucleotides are TGCAGTGCTTATTCCCCCGGACTAGCGGGAGGGCACAATGAGCAGTTCTTC.

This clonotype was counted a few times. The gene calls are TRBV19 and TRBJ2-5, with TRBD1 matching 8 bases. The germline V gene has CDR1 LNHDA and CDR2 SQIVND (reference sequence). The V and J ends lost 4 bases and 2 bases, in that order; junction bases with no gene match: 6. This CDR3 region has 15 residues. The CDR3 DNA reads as TGTGCCAGTAGTACCGGACAGGGAGGACAAGAGACCCAGTACTTC. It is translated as CASSTGQGGQETQYF.

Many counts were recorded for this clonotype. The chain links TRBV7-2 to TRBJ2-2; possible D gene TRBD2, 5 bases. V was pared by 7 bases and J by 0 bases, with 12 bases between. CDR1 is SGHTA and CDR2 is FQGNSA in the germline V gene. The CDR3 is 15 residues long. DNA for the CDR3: TGTGCCAGCATTCGGGGTTTCGCGAACACCGGGGAGCTGTTTTTT. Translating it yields CASIRGFANTGELFF. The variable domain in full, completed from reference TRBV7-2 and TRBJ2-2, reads GAGVSQSPSNKVTEKGKDVELRCDPISGHTALYWYRQSLGQGLEFLIYFQGNSAPDKSGLPSDRFSAERTGGSVSTLTIQRTQQEDSAVYLCASIRGFANTGELFFGEGSRLTVL.

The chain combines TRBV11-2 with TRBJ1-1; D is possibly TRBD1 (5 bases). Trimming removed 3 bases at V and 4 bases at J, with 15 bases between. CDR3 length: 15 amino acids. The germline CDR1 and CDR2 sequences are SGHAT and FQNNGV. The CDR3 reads CASSLEVLGGTEAFF. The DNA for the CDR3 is TGTGCCAGCAGCTTGGAGGTTTTGGGGGGCACTGAAGCTTTCTTT.